This T cell receptor (beta chain) was retrieved from a study of shared clonotypes between healthy human individuals. Overall study results and limits: Naive subsets generally exceeded memory subsets in estimated richness.

J gave up 3 bases and V 4 bases, and 1 base lay outside the gene matches. The CDR3 sequence is 13 residues long. Per the germline V gene, CDR1 is MNHEY and CDR2 is SMNVEV (reference sequence). The data were produced by immunoSEQ multiplex PCR, yet TCRdb's version contains in-frame clones alone and is incomplete. The sample records around 2,000,000 clones, about 95% being singletons. This clone was observed a single time. Its antigen is still unknown. Cells designated naive CD8 were CD45RO-negative and were positively selected for CCR7, with terminally differentiated effector memory CD45RA+ cells excluded.

Sequencing was carried out using naive CD8+ T cells sorted from blood. The rearrangement uses TRBV27 and TRBJ1-2, with TRBD1 identical over 8 bases. The sequence was collected from a man aged 18 to 29 in good health. CDR3: CASSWGQDYGYTF. The CDR3 DNA follows: TGTGCCAGCAGTTGGGGACAGGACTATGGCTACACCTTC.